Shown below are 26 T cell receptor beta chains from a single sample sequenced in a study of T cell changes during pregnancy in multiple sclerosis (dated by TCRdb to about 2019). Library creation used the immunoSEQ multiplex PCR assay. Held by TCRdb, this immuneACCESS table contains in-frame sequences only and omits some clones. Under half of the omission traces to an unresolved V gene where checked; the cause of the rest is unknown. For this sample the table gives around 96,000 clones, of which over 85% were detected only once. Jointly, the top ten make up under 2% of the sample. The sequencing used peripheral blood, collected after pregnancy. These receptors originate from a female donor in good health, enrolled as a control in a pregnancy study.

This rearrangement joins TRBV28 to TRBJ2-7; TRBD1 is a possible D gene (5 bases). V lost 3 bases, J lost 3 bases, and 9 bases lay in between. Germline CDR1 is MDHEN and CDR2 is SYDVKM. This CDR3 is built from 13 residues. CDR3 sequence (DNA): TGTGCCAGCAGTTTGGGGCCTATCTACGAGCAGTACTTC. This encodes CASSLGPIYEQYF.

The CDR3 DNA sequence: TGTGCCACCAGCAGTCAGACGGGGGGTACAGATACGCAGTATTTT. It is translated as CATSSQTGGTDTQYF. The chain is built from TRBV15 and TRBJ2-3, with TRBD2 matching 7 bases. The CDR3 has 15 residues. Germline-derived CDR1 and CDR2 are LNHNV and YYDKDF (reference sequence). The V segment lost 3 bases and the J segment 3 bases; nucleotides outside the gene matches: 6.

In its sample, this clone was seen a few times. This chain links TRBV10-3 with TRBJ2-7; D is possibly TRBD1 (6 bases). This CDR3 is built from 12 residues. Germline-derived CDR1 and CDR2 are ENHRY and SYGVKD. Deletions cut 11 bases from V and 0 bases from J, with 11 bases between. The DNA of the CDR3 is TGTGCCTCACGGGACAACTCCTACGAGCAGTACTTC. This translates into CASRDNSYEQYF.

This CDR3 is CASSLTVDTYNEQFF. CDR3 nucleotide sequence: TGTGCCAGCAGCTTAACAGTCGATACCTACAATGAGCAGTTCTTC. The chain is built from TRBV7-2 and TRBJ2-1; D is undetermined. Germline CDR1 reads SGHTA; CDR2 reads FQGNSA. Trimming removed 2 bases from V and 2 bases from J, with 10 bases in between. The CDR3 contains 15 residues.

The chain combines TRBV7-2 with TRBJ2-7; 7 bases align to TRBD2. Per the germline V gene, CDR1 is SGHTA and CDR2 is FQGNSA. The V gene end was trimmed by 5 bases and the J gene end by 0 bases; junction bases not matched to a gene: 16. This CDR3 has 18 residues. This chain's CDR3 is CASSPENYGEGPSYEQYF. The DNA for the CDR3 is TGTGCCAGCAGCCCCGAAAACTACGGGGAGGGTCCCTCCTACGAGCAGTACTTC.

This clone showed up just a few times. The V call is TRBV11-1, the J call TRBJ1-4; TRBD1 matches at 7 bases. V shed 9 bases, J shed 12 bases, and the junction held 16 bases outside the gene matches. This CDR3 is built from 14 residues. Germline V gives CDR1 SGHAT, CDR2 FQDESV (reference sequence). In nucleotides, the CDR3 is TGTGCCAGTGGCCGGACAGGCAATCATGGGGAACTGTTTTTT. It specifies CASGRTGNHGELFF.

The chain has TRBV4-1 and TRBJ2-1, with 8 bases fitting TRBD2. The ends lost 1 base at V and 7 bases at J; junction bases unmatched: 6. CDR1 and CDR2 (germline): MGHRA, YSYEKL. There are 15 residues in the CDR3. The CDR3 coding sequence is TGCGCCAGCAGCCAAGCCTCGGGAGGGGGAAATGAGCAGTTCTTC. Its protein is CASSQASGGGNEQFF.

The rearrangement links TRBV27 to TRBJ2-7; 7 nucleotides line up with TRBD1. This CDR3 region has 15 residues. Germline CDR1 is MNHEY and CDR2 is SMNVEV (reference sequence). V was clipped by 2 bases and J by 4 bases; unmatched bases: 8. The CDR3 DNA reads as TGTGCCAGCAGTTTAGACGAGGGGGCTCGGTACGAGCAGTACTTC. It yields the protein CASSLDEGARYEQYF.

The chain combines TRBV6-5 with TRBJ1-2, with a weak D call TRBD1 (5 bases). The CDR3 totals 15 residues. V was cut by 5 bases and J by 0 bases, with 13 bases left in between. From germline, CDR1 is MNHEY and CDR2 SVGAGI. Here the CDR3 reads CASSRGVRANYGYTF. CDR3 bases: TGTGCCAGCAGTCGGGGGGTAAGGGCTAACTATGGCTACACCTTC.

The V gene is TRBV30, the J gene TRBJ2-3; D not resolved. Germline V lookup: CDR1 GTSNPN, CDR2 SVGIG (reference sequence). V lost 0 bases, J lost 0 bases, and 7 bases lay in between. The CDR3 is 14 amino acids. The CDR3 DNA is TGTGCCTGGAGTGTCCGAACTAGCACAGATACGCAGTATTTT. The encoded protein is CAWSVRTSTDTQYF. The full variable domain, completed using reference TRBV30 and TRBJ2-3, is SQTIHQWPATLVQPVGSPLSLECTVEGTSNPNLYWYRQAAGRGLQLLFYSVGIGQISSEVPQNLSASRPQDRQFILSSKKLLLSDSGFYLCAWSVRTSTDTQYFGPGTRLTVL.

The CDR3 sequence is CASSLSGTGTYNEQFF. For the CDR3, the DNA is TGTGCCAGCAGCTTGTCCGGGACAGGGACCTACAATGAGCAGTTCTTC. The chain combines TRBV5-6 with TRBJ2-1; 9 bases are a match to TRBD1. From germline, CDR1 is SGHDT and CDR2 YYEEEE. Trimming took 1 base from V and 2 from J; bases not matched to a gene: 4. CDR3 length equals 16 residues.

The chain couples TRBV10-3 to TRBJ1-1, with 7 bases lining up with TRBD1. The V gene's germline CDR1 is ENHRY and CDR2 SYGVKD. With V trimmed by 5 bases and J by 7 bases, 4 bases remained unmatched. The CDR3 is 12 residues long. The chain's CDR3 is CAISQDRREAFF. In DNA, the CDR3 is TGTGCCATCAGTCAGGACAGGCGTGAAGCTTTCTTT.

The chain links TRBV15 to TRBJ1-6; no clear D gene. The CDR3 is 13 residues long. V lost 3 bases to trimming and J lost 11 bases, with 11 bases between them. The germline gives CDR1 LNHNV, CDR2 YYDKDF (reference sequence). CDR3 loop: CATSSLESPPLHF. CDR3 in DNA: TGTGCCACCAGCAGCCTAGAATCCCCACCCCTCCACTTT. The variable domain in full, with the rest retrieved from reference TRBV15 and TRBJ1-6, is DAMVIQNPRYQVTQFGKPVTLSCSQTLNHNVMYWYQQKSSQAPKLLFHYYDKDFNNEADTPDNFQSRRPNTSFCFLDIRSPGLGDTAMYLCATSSLESPPLHFGNGTRLTVT.

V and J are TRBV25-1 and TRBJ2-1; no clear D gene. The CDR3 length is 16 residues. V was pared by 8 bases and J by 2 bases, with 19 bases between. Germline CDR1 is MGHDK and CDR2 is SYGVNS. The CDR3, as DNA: TGTGCCAGCTCCCCCCAAGGCAGGTCGACCTACAATGAGCAGTTCTTC. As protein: CASSPQGRSTYNEQFF.

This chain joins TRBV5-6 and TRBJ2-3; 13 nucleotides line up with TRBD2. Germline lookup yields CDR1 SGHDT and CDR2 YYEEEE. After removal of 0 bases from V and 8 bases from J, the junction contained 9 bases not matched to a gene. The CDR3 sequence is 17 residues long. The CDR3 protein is CASSLEKGLAGVSTQYF. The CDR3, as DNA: TGTGCCAGCAGCTTGGAGAAAGGACTAGCGGGAGTAAGTACGCAGTATTTT.

The CDR3 bases are TGTGCCAGTGAACAGGGGCCTTACACCGGGGAGCTGTTTTTT. This codes for CASEQGPYTGELFF. The chain is built from TRBV11-2 and TRBJ2-2, with 7 bases fitting TRBD1. The ends lost 9 bases at V and 3 bases at J; junction bases unmatched: 7. This CDR3 is built from 14 residues. The germline V gene has CDR1 SGHAT and CDR2 FQNNGV.

DNA for the CDR3: TGTGCCAGCGGCCTCTCTCCAGGGGCTCCCACAGATACGCAGTATTTT. It encodes CASGLSPGAPTDTQYF. The rearrangement links TRBV27 to TRBJ2-3; TRBD1 is a possible D gene (6 bases). Germline CDR1 and CDR2: MNHEY and SMNVEV (reference sequence). Trimming left V 8 bases short and J 2 bases short, with 20 bases between. The CDR3 runs 16 residues.

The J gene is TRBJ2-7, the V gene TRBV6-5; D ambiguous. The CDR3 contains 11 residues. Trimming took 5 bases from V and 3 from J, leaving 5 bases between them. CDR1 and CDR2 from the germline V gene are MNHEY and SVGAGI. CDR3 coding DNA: TGTGCCAGCAGTACTTACTACGAGCAGTACTTC. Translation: CASSTYYEQYF.

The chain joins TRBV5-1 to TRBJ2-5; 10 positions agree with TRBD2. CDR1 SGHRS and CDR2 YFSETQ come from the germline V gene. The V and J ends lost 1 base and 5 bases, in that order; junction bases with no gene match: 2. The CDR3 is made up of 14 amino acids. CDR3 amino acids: CASSLFSGRETQYF. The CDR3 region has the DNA TGCGCCAGCAGCTTGTTTAGCGGGAGGGAGACCCAGTACTTC.

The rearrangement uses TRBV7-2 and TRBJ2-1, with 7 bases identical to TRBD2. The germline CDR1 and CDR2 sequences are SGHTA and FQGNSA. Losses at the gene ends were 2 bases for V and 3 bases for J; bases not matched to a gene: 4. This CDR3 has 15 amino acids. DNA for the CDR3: TGTGCCAGCAGCTTAATCACTAGCGTCTACAATGAGCAGTTCTTC. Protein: CASSLITSVYNEQFF.

CDR3: CAWSAVPYNEQFF. The CDR3 nucleotides read TGTGCCTGGAGTGCCGTCCCCTACAATGAGCAGTTCTTC. This chain links TRBV30 with TRBJ2-1; D uncertain. The germline V and J ends were trimmed by 1 base and 2 bases, with 6 bases remaining between them. Germline assignment: CDR1 GTSNPN and CDR2 SVGIG (reference sequence). The CDR3 loop spans 13 amino acids. Combining the CDR3 with reference TRBV30 and TRBJ2-1 gives the whole variable domain SQTIHQWPATLVQPVGSPLSLECTVEGTSNPNLYWYRQAAGRGLQLLFYSVGIGQISSEVPQNLSASRPQDRQFILSSKKLLLSDSGFYLCAWSAVPYNEQFFGPGTRLTVL.

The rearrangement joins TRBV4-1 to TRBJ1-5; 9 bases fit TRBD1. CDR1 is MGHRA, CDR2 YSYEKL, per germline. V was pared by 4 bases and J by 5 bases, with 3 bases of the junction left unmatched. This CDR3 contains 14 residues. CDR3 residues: CASSLGTGYQPQHF. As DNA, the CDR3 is TGCGCCAGCAGCCTAGGGACAGGGTATCAGCCCCAGCATTTT.

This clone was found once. CDR3 protein: CASSYQGPGGAGNQPQHF. The DNA for the CDR3 is TGTGCCAGCAGTTACCAGGGCCCGGGGGGTGCGGGCAATCAGCCCCAGCATTTT. The rearrangement joins TRBV27 to TRBJ1-5; D perhaps matches TRBD1 (5 bases). V lost 4 bases and J 2 bases, leaving 21 bases between the germline ends. CDR3 length equals 18 residues. CDR1 and CDR2 from the germline V gene are MNHEY and SMNVEV (reference sequence).

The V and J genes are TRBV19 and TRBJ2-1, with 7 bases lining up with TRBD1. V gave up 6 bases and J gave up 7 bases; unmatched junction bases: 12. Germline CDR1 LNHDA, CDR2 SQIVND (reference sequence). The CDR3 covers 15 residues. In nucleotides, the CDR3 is TGTGCCAGTAGCTCAAGTGCAGGGGGTAAGAATGAGCAGTTCTTC. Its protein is CASSSSAGGKNEQFF.

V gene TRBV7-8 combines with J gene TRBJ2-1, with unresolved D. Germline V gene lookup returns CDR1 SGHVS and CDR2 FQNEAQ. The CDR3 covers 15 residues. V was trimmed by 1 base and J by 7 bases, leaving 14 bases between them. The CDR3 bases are TGTGCCAGCAGCTTAGGGTGGTTGCGGAAGAATGAGCAGTTCTTC. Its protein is CASSLGWLRKNEQFF.

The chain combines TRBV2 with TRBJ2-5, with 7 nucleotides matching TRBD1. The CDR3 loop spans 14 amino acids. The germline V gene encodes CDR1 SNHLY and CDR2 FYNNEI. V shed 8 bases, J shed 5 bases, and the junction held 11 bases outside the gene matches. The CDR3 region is CASLRDSPRETQYF. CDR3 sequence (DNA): TGTGCCAGCTTACGGGACAGCCCAAGGGAGACCCAGTACTTC.